This T cell receptor beta chain was recorded in a study of blood T cell repertoires in COVID-19. The repertoire was sequenced with immunoSEQ multiplex PCR; TCRdb's copy has only in-frame clones and lacks some. This table holds under 95,000 clones, approximately 80% found once. The germline gives CDR1 MDHEN, CDR2 SYDVKM. Trimming took off 6 bases at V and 4 bases at J, with 10 bases between the two ends. This CDR3 region has 13 residues. This sequence joins TRBV28 and TRBJ2-1; weak D call: TRBD1 (7 bases). Sequences were obtained from peripheral blood. This TCR derives from a woman between 70 and 85 years old with acute or convalescent COVID-19. DNA of the CDR3: TGTGCCAGCAGATCAGGGGGGTACAATGAGCAGTTCTTC. As protein: CASRSGGYNEQFF.